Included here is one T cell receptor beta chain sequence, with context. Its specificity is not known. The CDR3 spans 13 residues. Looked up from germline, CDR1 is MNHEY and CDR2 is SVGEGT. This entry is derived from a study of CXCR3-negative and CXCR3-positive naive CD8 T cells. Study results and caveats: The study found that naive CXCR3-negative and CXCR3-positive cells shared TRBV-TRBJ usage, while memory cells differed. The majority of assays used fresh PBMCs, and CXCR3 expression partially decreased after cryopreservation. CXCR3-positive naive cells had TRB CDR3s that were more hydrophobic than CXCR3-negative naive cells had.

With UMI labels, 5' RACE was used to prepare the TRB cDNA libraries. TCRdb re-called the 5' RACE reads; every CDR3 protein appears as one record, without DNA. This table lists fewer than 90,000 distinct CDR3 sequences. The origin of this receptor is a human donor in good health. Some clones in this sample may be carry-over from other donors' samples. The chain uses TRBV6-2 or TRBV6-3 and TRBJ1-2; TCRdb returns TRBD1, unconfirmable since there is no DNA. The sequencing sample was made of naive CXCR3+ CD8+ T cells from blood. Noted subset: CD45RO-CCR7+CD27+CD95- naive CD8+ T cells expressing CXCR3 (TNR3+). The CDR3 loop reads CAGGTGSNYGYTF.